Listed here are 8 T cell receptor beta chains from one sample, sequenced in a study of T cells in Graves' hyperthyroidism and ophthalmopathy. RNA transcripts were the template for amplifying TCR beta CDR3 regions. A set of HTBI primers served as the primers for a first-round RT-PCR of the TCR CDR3. Via MiXCR, TCRdb re-called the multiplex PCR reads, giving one row per CDR3 protein. This table has around 240,000 distinct CDR3 sequences, about 14% appearing once. Sequencing was done on a sample of blood. These receptors originate from a woman aged 40 to 55 with Graves' hyperthyroidism that later progressed to Graves' ophthalmopathy.

This clonotype has ten or more counts. The rearrangement links TRBV5-1 to TRBJ2-7, with 7 bases matching TRBD2. This CDR3 region has 12 residues. In germline, CDR1 is SGHRS, CDR2 YFSETQ. Trimming cost V 10 bases and J 7 bases; bases outside gene matches: 11. CDR3: CAESTGGSEQYF. The CDR3 coding sequence is TGCGCCGAAAGCACGGGGGGATCTGAGCAGTACTTC.

This clonotype was recorded at least ten times. The chain joins TRBV6-1 to TRBJ1-1; D is undetermined. Trimming shortened V by 6 bases and J by 3 bases, and 2 bases separated the two germline ends. This CDR3 is 10 amino acids long. Germline V gene sequence: CDR1 MNHNS, CDR2 SASEGT. This CDR3 reads CASRYTEAFF. For the CDR3, the DNA is TGTGCCAGCAGGTACACTGAAGCTTTCTTT.

About this clonotype: This sequence may be a read error, since a much larger clone differs from it by one base. The chain has TRBV11-2 and TRBJ1-5; D is unclear. This CDR3 has 13 amino acids. Germline CDR1 SGHAT, CDR2 FQNNGV. DNA for the CDR3: TGTGCCGGCAGCTCATCCCTAGAACAGCCCCAGCATTTT. Amino acids: CAGSSSLEQPQHF.

J is TRBJ2-7 and V is TRBV11-2; D may be TRBD1 (6 bases). V lost 3 bases, J lost 2 bases, and 11 bases lay in between. CDR1 and CDR2 (germline): SGHAT, FQNNGV. CDR3 length: 14 residues. DNA for the CDR3: TGTGCCAGCAGCTTCTGGACAGTCCCCTACGAGCAGTACTTC. This codes for CASSFWTVPYEQYF.

There are many counts of this clonotype. The chain combines TRBV20-1 with TRBJ2-4; D ambiguous. The V gene's germline CDR1 is DFQATT and CDR2 SNEGSKA (reference sequence). This CDR3 has 13 residues. Between the trimmed V and J ends, which lost 4 bases and 2 bases, there was a span of 9 bases. The CDR3 region has the DNA TGCAGTGCTACTGGCTATACCAAAAACATTCAGTACTTC. This encodes CSATGYTKNIQYF.

This clonotype was recorded many times. This rearrangement joins TRBV6-5 to TRBJ2-2, with a possible D match to TRBD2 (5 bases). The V gene lost 0 bases and the J gene lost 6 bases, with 8 bases spanning the gap. This CDR3 contains 14 residues. Germline V gene data show CDR1 as MNHEY and CDR2 as SVGAGI. CDR3 loop: CASSYSMRAGELFF. Written as DNA, the CDR3 is TGTGCCAGCAGTTACTCGATGCGGGCCGGGGAGCTGTTTTTT.

The chain uses TRBV6-2 or TRBV6-3 and TRBJ2-5, with D tentatively TRBD2 (6 bases). Germline CDR1 MNHEY, CDR2 SVGEGT. V lost 2 bases and J lost 4, with 17 bases in between. The CDR3 contains 16 residues. The CDR3, as DNA: TGTGCCAGCAGTTACGAGGGAACCGGGACTCGAGAGACCCAGTACTTC. Protein: CASSYEGTGTRETQYF.

This clonotype was counted at least ten times. The chain recombines TRBV2 with TRBJ1-1; D unresolved. Germline V gene sequence: CDR1 SNHLY, CDR2 FYNNEI. The V and J ends lost 6 bases and 7 bases respectively, with 15 bases between them. This CDR3 has 13 residues. CDR3 residues: CASRLRAAGEAFF. The CDR3 DNA follows: TGTGCCAGCAGGCTCCGGGCTGCGGGTGAAGCTTTCTTT.